This T cell receptor beta chain is drawn from a study of T cell repertoires in cytomegalovirus infection. Turning to the study itself: From public TCR beta signatures came an indication of both CMV infection and matching HLA type.

The germline V gene has CDR1 LGHNA and CDR2 YSLEER. The CDR3 runs 16 residues. Unmatched junction bases numbered 6, after V lost 1 base and J lost 4 bases. The study, taken as a whole, reports: Using cumulative public TCR beta family frequency, the authors identified those who carried CMV together with the relevant HLA. The response measured ex vivo was dominated by TCR beta clonotypes (HLA-C-restricted and CMV-specific).

TCRdb itself ran the reads through MiXCR, one entry per CDR3 protein. The sample carries approximately 150,000 distinct CDR3 sequences, roughly 15% recorded once. A remark on this clonotype: Its target is not known.

The receptor was derived from a human donor in good health (CMV status not recorded). Some clones in this sample may be carry-over from other donors' samples. This chain uses TRBV4-3 with TRBJ2-1; 8 nucleotides align to TRBD1. Material: CD8+ T cells from PBMCs. The CDR3 nucleotides read TGCGCCAGCAGCCAAGTCGCGACAGGGGTGTACAATGAGCAGTTCTTC. Its protein product is CASSQVATGVYNEQFF.